These T cell receptor beta chains were read from a single sample in a study of shared clonotypes between healthy human individuals. Profiled with immunoSEQ multiplex PCR; TCRdb holds only in-frame clones, not every one. In the table there are under 1 million clones, 80% to 95% of which are singletons. Specimen: naive CD8+ T cells sorted from blood. These receptors originate from a man in his thirties or forties in good health. The CDR3 runs from the conserved cysteine through the conserved F or W. D genes are given only for firm matches. For some rows the clone size is stated as once, few or many, or as a class when expanded; others skip it.

clone size: -
J gene: TRBJ2-3
D gene: -
V gene: TRBV2
CDR3 DNA: TGTGCCAGCAGGGGACCCACAGATACGCAGTATTTT
CDR3 protein: CASRGPTDTQYF

clone size: once
J gene: TRBJ1-1
D gene: -
V gene: TRBV4-3
CDR3 DNA: TGCGCCAGCAGCCAAGATTCGGGGGGAAGGAACACTGAAGCTTTCTTT
CDR3 protein: CASSQDSGGRNTEAFF

clone size: -
J gene: TRBJ2-7
D gene: -
V gene: TRBV12-2
CDR3 DNA: TGTGCAAGTCGCTTCGAGCCGGGGTGTCTAGCGGAGCTTTCCTACGAGCAGTACTTC
CDR3 protein: CASRFEPGCLAELSYEQYF

clone size: -
J gene: TRBJ1-4
D gene: TRBD1
V gene: TRBV7-9
CDR3 DNA: TGTGCCAGCAGCCTCCAGACAGGGATCAATGAAAAACTGTTTTTT
CDR3 protein: CASSLQTGINEKLFF

clone size: -
J gene: TRBJ2-1
D gene: -
V gene: TRBV27
CDR3 DNA: TGTGCCAGCAAGACAGATCTGGCGGGAAAATCCTACAATGAGCAGTTCTTC
CDR3 protein: CASKTDLAGKSYNEQFF

clone size: -
J gene: TRBJ2-2
D gene: -
V gene: TRBV29-1
CDR3 DNA: TGCAGCGGAAGGGCGGGGTACACCGGGGAGCTGTTTTTT
CDR3 protein: CSGRAGYTGELFF

clone size: -
J gene: TRBJ1-5
D gene: -
V gene: TRBV27
CDR3 DNA: TGTGCCAGCAGTTTAATAGGGGTGGGCAATCAGCCCCAGCATTTT
CDR3 protein: CASSLIGVGNQPQHF

clone size: -
J gene: TRBJ2-3
D gene: -
V gene: TRBV9
CDR3 DNA: TGTGCCAGCAGCGTAAAGACGGGAATATCCACAGATACGCAGTATTTT
CDR3 protein: CASSVKTGISTDTQYF

clone size: -
J gene: TRBJ2-5
D gene: TRBD1
V gene: TRBV5-6
CDR3 DNA: TGTGCCAGCAGCCTTCAGGACAGGGCAGCAGAGACCCAGTACTTC
CDR3 protein: CASSLQDRAAETQYF

clone size: -
J gene: TRBJ1-3
D gene: -
V gene: TRBV4-1
CDR3 DNA: TGCGCCAGCAGCCCTACTGGAAACACCATATATTTT
CDR3 protein: CASSPTGNTIYF

clone size: -
J gene: TRBJ2-3
D gene: -
V gene: TRBV5-1
CDR3 DNA: TGCGCCAGCAGCTTGGTATTAGTTGAAGATACGCAGTATTTT
CDR3 protein: CASSLVLVEDTQYF

clone size: once
J gene: TRBJ2-7
D gene: -
V gene: TRBV18
CDR3 DNA: TGTGCCAGCTCAGGGTCCGGCCCCTCCTACGAGCAGTACTTC
CDR3 protein: CASSGSGPSYEQYF

clone size: -
J gene: TRBJ1-4
D gene: -
V gene: TRBV4-1
CDR3 DNA: TGCGCCAGCAGTAAAGAGAGGGGTTCAAATAATGAAAAACTGTTTTTT
CDR3 protein: CASSKERGSNNEKLFF

clone size: -
J gene: TRBJ1-3
D gene: TRBD1
V gene: TRBV4-1
CDR3 DNA: TGCGCCAGCAGCCAAGTGGGGACAGGGGGTCTGACCCTCTCTGGAAACACCATATATTTT
CDR3 protein: CASSQVGTGGLTLSGNTIYF

clone size: -
J gene: TRBJ1-4
D gene: -
V gene: TRBV2
CDR3 DNA: TGTGCCAGCAGAGCCCGGGCCCCAAATGAAAAACTGTTTTTT
CDR3 protein: CASRARAPNEKLFF

clone size: -
J gene: TRBJ2-3
D gene: TRBD1
V gene: TRBV10-2
CDR3 DNA: TGCGCCAGCAGTGAGTCTTTTTACTTGGGACAGGGGGAGACGGATACGCAGTATTTT
CDR3 protein: CASSESFYLGQGETDTQYF

clone size: -
J gene: TRBJ2-3
D gene: -
V gene: TRBV30
CDR3 DNA: TGTGCCTGGAGTCTTTGGGACTGGGATACGCAGTATTTT
CDR3 protein: CAWSLWDWDTQYF

clone size: once
J gene: TRBJ2-7
D gene: TRBD1
V gene: TRBV2
CDR3 DNA: TGTGCCAGCAGTGAGTCTGGTTACCCTGAAGGGACAGGCCACTCCTACGAGCAGTACTTC
CDR3 protein: CASSESGYPEGTGHSYEQYF

clone size: -
J gene: TRBJ1-2
D gene: TRBD1
V gene: TRBV19
CDR3 DNA: TGTGCCAGTAGTAAAGACAGGGTACCCTTCTATGGCTACACCTTC
CDR3 protein: CASSKDRVPFYGYTF

clone size: -
J gene: TRBJ2-1
D gene: TRBD2
V gene: TRBV10-2
CDR3 DNA: TGCGCCAGCAGTGATGGGGGACTAGCGGGAGCATTCGCCTCGGACAATGAGCAGTTCTTC
CDR3 protein: CASSDGGLAGAFASDNEQFF

clone size: few
J gene: TRBJ2-7
D gene: -
V gene: TRBV27
CDR3 DNA: TGTGCCAGCAGTTTCTCCCCCATGACCTCCTACGAGCAGTACTTC
CDR3 protein: CASSFSPMTSYEQYF

clone size: -
J gene: TRBJ2-2
D gene: -
V gene: TRBV2
CDR3 DNA: TGTGCCAGCATAAGTTCGAACACCGGGGAGCTGTTTTTT
CDR3 protein: CASISSNTGELFF

clone size: -
J gene: TRBJ2-2
D gene: TRBD1
V gene: TRBV9
CDR3 DNA: TGTGCCAGCAGCGTACACCGGGACAGGGGGAACACCGGGGAGCTGTTTTTT
CDR3 protein: CASSVHRDRGNTGELFF

clone size: -
J gene: TRBJ2-3
D gene: -
V gene: TRBV19
CDR3 DNA: TGTGCCAGTACCATATCACAGGGAAGCACAGATACGCAGTATTTT
CDR3 protein: CASTISQGSTDTQYF

clone size: -
J gene: TRBJ1-1
D gene: TRBD1
V gene: TRBV29-1
CDR3 DNA: TGCAGCGTAAGGACAGGGATGAACACTGAAGCTTTCTTT
CDR3 protein: CSVRTGMNTEAFF

clone size: -
J gene: TRBJ1-3
D gene: -
V gene: TRBV11-2
CDR3 DNA: TGTGCCAGCAGCTCCGGGAGGGTTGGAAACACCATATATTTT
CDR3 protein: CASSSGRVGNTIYF

clone size: -
J gene: TRBJ1-1
D gene: -
V gene: TRBV7-9
CDR3 DNA: TGTGCCAGCAGCTTACCGGGCGGGGGTAACACTGAAGCTTTCTTT
CDR3 protein: CASSLPGGGNTEAFF

clone size: -
J gene: TRBJ2-7
D gene: TRBD2
V gene: TRBV7-2
CDR3 DNA: TGTGCCAGCAGCTTAGTCGCGGGAGCGGTGAACTACGAGCAGTACTTC
CDR3 protein: CASSLVAGAVNYEQYF

clone size: -
J gene: TRBJ2-5
D gene: -
V gene: TRBV28
CDR3 DNA: TGTGTAAGACGGGAAATTACTTTTCAAGAGACCCAGTACTTC
CDR3 protein: CVRREITFQETQYF

clone size: -
J gene: TRBJ2-7
D gene: -
V gene: TRBV21-1
CDR3 DNA: TGTGCCAGCAGCAAAGGGGGGGAAGCCGACTCCTACGAGCAGTACTTC
CDR3 protein: CASSKGGEADSYEQYF

clone size: -
J gene: TRBJ1-4
D gene: TRBD1
V gene: TRBV7-2
CDR3 DNA: TGTGCCAGCAGCCAGGGAAGGGGGCCGATTGGAAAACTGTTTTTT
CDR3 protein: CASSQGRGPIGKLFF

clone size: -
J gene: TRBJ1-1
D gene: -
V gene: TRBV27
CDR3 DNA: TGTGCCAGCAGTTTTCTCCCGGGTCAAGCTTTCTTT
CDR3 protein: CASSFLPGQAFF

clone size: -
J gene: TRBJ2-7
D gene: TRBD1
V gene: TRBV5-6
CDR3 DNA: TGTGCCAGCAACCTGGGACAGGGGATACGCGAGCAGTACTTC
CDR3 protein: CASNLGQGIREQYF

clone size: -
J gene: TRBJ1-2
D gene: -
V gene: TRBV2
CDR3 DNA: TGTGCCAGCAGTGGAAGAGCTAACTATGGCTACACCTTC
CDR3 protein: CASSGRANYGYTF

clone size: -
J gene: TRBJ2-7
D gene: TRBD1
V gene: TRBV2
CDR3 DNA: TGTGCCAGCAGTGTGACAGGGGGCTCCTACGAGCAGTACTTC
CDR3 protein: CASSVTGGSYEQYF

clone size: -
J gene: TRBJ2-1
D gene: -
V gene: TRBV11-2
CDR3 DNA: TGTGCCAGCAGCTACGCCGACTACTACAATGAGCAGTTCTTC
CDR3 protein: CASSYADYYNEQFF

clone size: -
J gene: TRBJ2-3
D gene: TRBD2
V gene: TRBV7-6
CDR3 DNA: TGTGCCAGCAGCTTATTCGCTAGCGGGAGCACAGATACGCAGTATTTT
CDR3 protein: CASSLFASGSTDTQYF

clone size: -
J gene: TRBJ2-7
D gene: TRBD1
V gene: TRBV27
CDR3 DNA: TGTGCCAGCAGTTTGGGACAGGGGGGCACCTACGAGCAGTACTTC
CDR3 protein: CASSLGQGGTYEQYF

clone size: -
J gene: TRBJ2-7
D gene: -
V gene: TRBV27
CDR3 DNA: TGTGCCAGCAGCTCCGGGACCCGCTCCTACGAGCAGTACTTC
CDR3 protein: CASSSGTRSYEQYF

clone size: -
J gene: TRBJ2-7
D gene: TRBD2
V gene: TRBV28
CDR3 DNA: TGTGCCAGCAGTTTTCGGGAACTAGCGGGGAGCTCCTACGAGCAGTACTTC
CDR3 protein: CASSFRELAGSSYEQYF

clone size: -
J gene: TRBJ1-4
D gene: -
V gene: TRBV4-1
CDR3 DNA: TGCGCCAGCAGCCAAGCTTGGGGCATGGTTGAAAAACTGTTTTTT
CDR3 protein: CASSQAWGMVEKLFF

clone size: -
J gene: TRBJ2-1
D gene: TRBD2
V gene: TRBV6-1
CDR3 DNA: TGTGCCAGCAGTGAAGTCGTAGCGGGCGTTGAGGATGAGCAGTTCTTC
CDR3 protein: CASSEVVAGVEDEQFF

clone size: -
J gene: TRBJ2-6
D gene: -
V gene: TRBV11-3
CDR3 DNA: TGTGCCAGCAGTTCCTCAGGGACTGGGGCCAACGTCCTGACTTTC
CDR3 protein: CASSSSGTGANVLTF

clone size: -
J gene: TRBJ2-1
D gene: TRBD2
V gene: TRBV5-1
CDR3 DNA: TGCGCCAGCAGCTTGAGGGCTAGCGGGAGTCTAGTTCACAATGAGCAGTTCTTC
CDR3 protein: CASSLRASGSLVHNEQFF

clone size: -
J gene: TRBJ2-7
D gene: TRBD2
V gene: TRBV7-8
CDR3 DNA: TGTGCCAGCAGCTTCCCTCGCAGGGACTACTCCTACGAGCAGTACTTC
CDR3 protein: CASSFPRRDYSYEQYF

clone size: few
J gene: TRBJ1-1
D gene: -
V gene: TRBV11-1
CDR3 DNA: TGTGCCAGCAGCCTGGGACAGAACACTGAAGCTTTCTTT
CDR3 protein: CASSLGQNTEAFF

clone size: -
J gene: TRBJ2-3
D gene: -
V gene: TRBV4-1
CDR3 DNA: TGCGCCAGCAGCCAAGCGCAAGCAGACACCAAATATTTT
CDR3 protein: CASSQAQADTKYF

clone size: -
J gene: TRBJ2-7
D gene: -
V gene: TRBV5-4
CDR3 DNA: TGTGCCAGCAGCCCCGAGGCGGGGTTGGACGAGCAGTACTTC
CDR3 protein: CASSPEAGLDEQYF

clone size: -
J gene: TRBJ1-2
D gene: -
V gene: TRBV7-9
CDR3 DNA: TGTGCCAGCAGCTTAGGGTTGGCTAGCACCTTC
CDR3 protein: CASSLGLASTF

clone size: -
J gene: TRBJ2-7
D gene: -
V gene: TRBV12-2
CDR3 DNA: TGTGCAAGTCGCGCCTCTACCTTGCTCTACGAGCAGTACTTC
CDR3 protein: CASRASTLLYEQYF

clone size: -
J gene: TRBJ1-5
D gene: TRBD1
V gene: TRBV19
CDR3 DNA: TGTGCCAGTAGCGCGACAGGGGTCGGCAATCAGCCCCAGCATTTT
CDR3 protein: CASSATGVGNQPQHF

clone size: -
J gene: TRBJ2-3
D gene: -
V gene: TRBV6-5
CDR3 DNA: TGTGCCAGCAGTAACCCCAGGATAGACACAGATACGCAGTATTTT
CDR3 protein: CASSNPRIDTDTQYF

clone size: once
J gene: TRBJ1-1
D gene: -
V gene: TRBV2
CDR3 DNA: TGTGCCAGCCCGGGAGGGGGTGAAGCTTTCTTT
CDR3 protein: CASPGGGEAFF

clone size: -
J gene: TRBJ2-7
D gene: -
V gene: TRBV11-2
CDR3 DNA: TGTGCCAGCAGCTCCCCGGGACTCCCCTACGAGCAGTACTTC
CDR3 protein: CASSSPGLPYEQYF

clone size: -
J gene: TRBJ2-7
D gene: TRBD2
V gene: TRBV13
CDR3 DNA: TGTGCCAGCAGCCTGGGACTAGCGGTAGCCTACGAGCAGTACTTC
CDR3 protein: CASSLGLAVAYEQYF

clone size: -
J gene: TRBJ2-1
D gene: -
V gene: TRBV5-4
CDR3 DNA: TGTGCCAGCAGCTTGCCAATGGATGAGCAGTTCTTC
CDR3 protein: CASSLPMDEQFF

clone size: -
J gene: TRBJ2-1
D gene: TRBD1
V gene: TRBV6-5
CDR3 DNA: TGTGCCAGCAGTTACACGCGCCGACAGGGGGAGGCTGAGCAGTTCTTC
CDR3 protein: CASSYTRRQGEAEQFF

clone size: -
J gene: TRBJ1-4
D gene: TRBD1
V gene: TRBV30
CDR3 DNA: TGTGCCTGGAGTAGTGGACAGGGGGCGCGAGATGAAAAACTGTTTTTT
CDR3 protein: CAWSSGQGARDEKLFF

clone size: -
J gene: TRBJ2-7
D gene: -
V gene: TRBV10-1
CDR3 DNA: TGCGCCAGCAGTCGGACTGGGTCCTACGAGCAGTACTTC
CDR3 protein: CASSRTGSYEQYF